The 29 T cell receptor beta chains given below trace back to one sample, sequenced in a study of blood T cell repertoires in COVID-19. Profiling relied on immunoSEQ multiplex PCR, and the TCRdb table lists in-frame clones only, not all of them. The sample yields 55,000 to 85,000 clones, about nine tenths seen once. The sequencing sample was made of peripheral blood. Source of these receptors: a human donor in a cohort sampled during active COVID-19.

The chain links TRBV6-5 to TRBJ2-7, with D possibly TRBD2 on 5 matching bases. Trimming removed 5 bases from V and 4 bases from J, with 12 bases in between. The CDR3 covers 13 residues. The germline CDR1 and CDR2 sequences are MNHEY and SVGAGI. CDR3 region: CASSLAGQYEQYF. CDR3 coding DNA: TGTGCCAGCAGTCTAGCCGGGCAGTACGAGCAGTACTTC.

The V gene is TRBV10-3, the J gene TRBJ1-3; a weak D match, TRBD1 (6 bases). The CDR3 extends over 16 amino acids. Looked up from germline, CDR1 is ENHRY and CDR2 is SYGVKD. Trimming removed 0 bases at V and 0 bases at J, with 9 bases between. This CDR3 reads CAISESGQSSGNTIYF. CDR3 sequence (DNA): TGTGCCATCAGTGAGTCAGGACAGAGCTCTGGAAACACCATATATTTT.

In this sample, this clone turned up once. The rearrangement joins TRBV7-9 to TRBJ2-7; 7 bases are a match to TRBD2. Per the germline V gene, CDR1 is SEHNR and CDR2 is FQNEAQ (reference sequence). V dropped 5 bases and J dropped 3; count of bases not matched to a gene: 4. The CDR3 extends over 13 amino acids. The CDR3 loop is CASSPGGGYEQYF. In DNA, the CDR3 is TGTGCCAGCAGCCCTGGGGGGGGCTACGAGCAGTACTTC.

The chain's CDR3 is CSASEQGGRHETQYF. Written as DNA, the CDR3 is TGCAGTGCTAGTGAACAGGGTGGCCGCCACGAGACCCAGTACTTC. V is TRBV20-1 and J is TRBJ2-5, with D maybe TRBD1 (6 bases). Germline-derived CDR1 and CDR2 are DFQATT and SNEGSKA (reference sequence). The CDR3 spans 15 residues. V was shortened by 3 bases and J by 5 bases, with 19 bases between the two germline ends.

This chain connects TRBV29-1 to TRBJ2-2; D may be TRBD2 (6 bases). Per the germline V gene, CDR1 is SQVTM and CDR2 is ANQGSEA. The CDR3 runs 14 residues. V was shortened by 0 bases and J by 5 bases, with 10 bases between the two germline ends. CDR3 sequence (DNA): TGCAGCGTTGAAGATGTGGGAGGTACCGGGGAGCTGTTTTTT. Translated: CSVEDVGGTGELFF.

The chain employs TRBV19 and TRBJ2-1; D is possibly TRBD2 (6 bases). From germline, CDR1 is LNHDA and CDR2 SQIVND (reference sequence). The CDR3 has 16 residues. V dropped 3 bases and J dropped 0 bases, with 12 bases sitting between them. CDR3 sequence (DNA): TGTGCCAGTAGTATGCTAGCGCTGGGCTCCTACAATGAGCAGTTCTTC. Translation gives CASSMLALGSYNEQFF.

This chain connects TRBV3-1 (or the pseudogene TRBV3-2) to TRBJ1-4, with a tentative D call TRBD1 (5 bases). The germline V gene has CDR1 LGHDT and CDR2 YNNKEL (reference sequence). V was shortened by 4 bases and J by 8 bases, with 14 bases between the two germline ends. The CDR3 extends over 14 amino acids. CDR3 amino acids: CASSLREVEEKLFF. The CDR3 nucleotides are TGTGCCAGCAGCCTCAGGGAGGTGGAAGAAAAACTGTTTTTT.

CDR3 residues: CASSPRGIIGNEQFF. The CDR3 region has the DNA TGTGCCAGCTCACCGAGGGGGATTATTGGGAATGAGCAGTTCTTC. This chain connects TRBV18 to TRBJ2-1; TRBD1 is a possible D gene (6 bases). Germline loops: CDR1 KGHSH, CDR2 LQKENI. The CDR3 spans 15 residues. Trimming pared 3 bases from V and 7 bases from J, leaving 16 bases between.

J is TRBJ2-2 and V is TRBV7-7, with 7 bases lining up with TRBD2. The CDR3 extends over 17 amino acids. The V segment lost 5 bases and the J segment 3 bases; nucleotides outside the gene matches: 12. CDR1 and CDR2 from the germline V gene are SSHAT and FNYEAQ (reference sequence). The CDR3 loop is CASSLWGGLADTGELFF. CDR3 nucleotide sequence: TGTGCCAGCAGCCTGTGGGGTGGTCTAGCGGACACCGGGGAGCTGTTTTTT.

The CDR3 coding sequence is TGTGCCAGCAGCGAGCCTACTAGCTACGAGCAGTACTTC. This sequence encodes CASSEPTSYEQYF. The rearrangement links TRBV28 to TRBJ2-7, with D maybe TRBD2 (5 bases). V shed 6 bases and J shed 3 bases, with 12 bases lying between them. The CDR3 has 13 amino acids. The germline V gene has CDR1 MDHEN and CDR2 SYDVKM.

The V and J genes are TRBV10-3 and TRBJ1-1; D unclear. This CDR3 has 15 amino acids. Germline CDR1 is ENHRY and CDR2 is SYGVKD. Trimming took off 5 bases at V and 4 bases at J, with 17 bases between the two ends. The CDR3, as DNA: TGTGCCATCAGTTTCACTATGGGCGGGCGCACTGAAGCTTTCTTT. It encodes CAISFTMGGRTEAFF.

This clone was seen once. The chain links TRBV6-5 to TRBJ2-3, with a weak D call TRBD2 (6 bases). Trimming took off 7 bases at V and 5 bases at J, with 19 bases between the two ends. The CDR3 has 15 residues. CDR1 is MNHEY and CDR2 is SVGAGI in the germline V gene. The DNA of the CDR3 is TGTGCCAGCATCGGGAGACAGCAAAACTTAGATACGCAGTATTTT. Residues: CASIGRQQNLDTQYF.

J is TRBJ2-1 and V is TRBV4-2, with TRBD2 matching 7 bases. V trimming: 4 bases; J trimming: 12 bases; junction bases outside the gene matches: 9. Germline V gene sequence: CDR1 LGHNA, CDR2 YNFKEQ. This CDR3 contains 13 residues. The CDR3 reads CASSPGDYRGQFF. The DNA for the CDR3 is TGTGCCAGCAGCCCTGGGGACTACCGGGGGCAGTTCTTC.

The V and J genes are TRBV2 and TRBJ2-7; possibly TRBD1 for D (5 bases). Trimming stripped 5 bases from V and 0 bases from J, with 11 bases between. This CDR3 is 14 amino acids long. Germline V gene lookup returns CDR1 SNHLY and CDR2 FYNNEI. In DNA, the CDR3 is TGTGCCAGCAGTCCCCAGACAGTCTCCTACGAGCAGTACTTC. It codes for CASSPQTVSYEQYF.

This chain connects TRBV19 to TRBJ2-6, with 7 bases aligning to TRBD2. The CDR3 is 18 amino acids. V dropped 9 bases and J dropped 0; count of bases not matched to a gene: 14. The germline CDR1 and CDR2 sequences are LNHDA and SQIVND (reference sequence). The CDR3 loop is CASQGRDYENSGANVLTF. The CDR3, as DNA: TGTGCCAGCCAGGGACGGGACTACGAAAACTCTGGGGCCAACGTCCTGACTTTC.

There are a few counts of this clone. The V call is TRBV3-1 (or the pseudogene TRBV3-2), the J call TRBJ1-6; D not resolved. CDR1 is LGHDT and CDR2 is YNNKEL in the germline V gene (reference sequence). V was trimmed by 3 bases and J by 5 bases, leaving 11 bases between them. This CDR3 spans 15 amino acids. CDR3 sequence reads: CASSQREGDNSPLHF. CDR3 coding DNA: TGTGCCAGCAGCCAGCGGGAGGGAGATAATTCACCCCTCCACTTT.

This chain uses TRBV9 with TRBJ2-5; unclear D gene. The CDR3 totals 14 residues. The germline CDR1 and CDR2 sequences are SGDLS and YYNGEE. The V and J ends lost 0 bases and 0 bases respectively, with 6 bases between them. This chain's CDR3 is CASSVEENQETQYF. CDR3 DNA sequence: TGTGCCAGCAGCGTAGAAGAGAACCAAGAGACCCAGTACTTC.

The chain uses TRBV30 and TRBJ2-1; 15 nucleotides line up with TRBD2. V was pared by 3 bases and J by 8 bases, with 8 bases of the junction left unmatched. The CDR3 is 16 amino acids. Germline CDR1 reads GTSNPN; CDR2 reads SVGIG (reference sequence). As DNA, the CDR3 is TGTGCCTGGAGCCCTGGACTAGCGGGAGGGCCGGATGAGCAGTTCTTC. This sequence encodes CAWSPGLAGGPDEQFF.

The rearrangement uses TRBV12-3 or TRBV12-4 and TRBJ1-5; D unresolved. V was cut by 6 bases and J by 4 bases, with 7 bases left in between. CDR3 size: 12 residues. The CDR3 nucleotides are TGTGCCAGCAGAATTACTAATCAGCCCCAGCATTTT. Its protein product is CASRITNQPQHF.

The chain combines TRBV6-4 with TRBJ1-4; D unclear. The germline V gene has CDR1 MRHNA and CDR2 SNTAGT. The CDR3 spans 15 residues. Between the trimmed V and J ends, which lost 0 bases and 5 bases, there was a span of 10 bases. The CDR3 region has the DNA TGTGCCAGCAGTGACTCAGGCAGGCCAAATGAAAAACTGTTTTTT. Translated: CASSDSGRPNEKLFF.

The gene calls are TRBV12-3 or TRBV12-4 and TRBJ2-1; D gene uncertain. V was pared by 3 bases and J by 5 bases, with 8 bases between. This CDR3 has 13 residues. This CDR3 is CASSFAGDNEQFF. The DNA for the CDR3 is TGTGCCAGCAGTTTTGCCGGAGACAATGAGCAGTTCTTC.

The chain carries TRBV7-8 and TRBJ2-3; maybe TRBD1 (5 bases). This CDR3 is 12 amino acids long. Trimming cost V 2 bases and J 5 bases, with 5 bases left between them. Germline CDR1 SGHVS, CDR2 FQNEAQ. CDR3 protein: CASSLQGDTQYF. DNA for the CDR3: TGTGCCAGCAGCTTACAGGGAGATACGCAGTATTTT.

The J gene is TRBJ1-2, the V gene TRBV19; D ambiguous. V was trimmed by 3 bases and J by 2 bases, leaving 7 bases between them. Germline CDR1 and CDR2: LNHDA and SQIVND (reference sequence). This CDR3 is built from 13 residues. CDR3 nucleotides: TGTGCCAGTAGTATTCTGGAGAACTATGGCTACACCTTC. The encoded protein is CASSILENYGYTF.

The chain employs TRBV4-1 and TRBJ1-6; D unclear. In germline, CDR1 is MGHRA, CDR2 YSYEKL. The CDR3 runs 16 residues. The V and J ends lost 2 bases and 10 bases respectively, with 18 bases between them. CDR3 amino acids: CASSQFEVGIGSPLHF. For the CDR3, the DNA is TGCGCCAGCAGCCAATTTGAGGTGGGTATCGGGTCACCCCTCCACTTT.

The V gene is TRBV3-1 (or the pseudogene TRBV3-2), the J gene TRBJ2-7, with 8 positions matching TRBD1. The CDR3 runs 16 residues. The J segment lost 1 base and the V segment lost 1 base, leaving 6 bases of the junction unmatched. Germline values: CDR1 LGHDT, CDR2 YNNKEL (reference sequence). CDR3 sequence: CASSQAETGASYEQYF. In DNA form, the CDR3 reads TGTGCCAGCAGCCAAGCGGAGACAGGGGCTTCCTACGAGCAGTACTTC.

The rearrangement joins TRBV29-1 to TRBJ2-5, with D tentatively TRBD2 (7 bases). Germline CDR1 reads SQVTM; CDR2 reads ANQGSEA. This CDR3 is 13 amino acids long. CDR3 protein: CSSGVAGSKTQYF. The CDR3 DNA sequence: TGCAGTTCAGGGGTAGCGGGTTCTAAGACCCAGTACTTC.

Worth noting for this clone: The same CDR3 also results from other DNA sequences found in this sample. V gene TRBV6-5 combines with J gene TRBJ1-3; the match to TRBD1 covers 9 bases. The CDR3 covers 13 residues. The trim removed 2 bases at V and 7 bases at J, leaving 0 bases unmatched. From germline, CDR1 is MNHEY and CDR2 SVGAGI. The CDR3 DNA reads TGTGCCAGCAGTTACGACAGGGGGAACACCATATATTTT. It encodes CASSYDRGNTIYF.

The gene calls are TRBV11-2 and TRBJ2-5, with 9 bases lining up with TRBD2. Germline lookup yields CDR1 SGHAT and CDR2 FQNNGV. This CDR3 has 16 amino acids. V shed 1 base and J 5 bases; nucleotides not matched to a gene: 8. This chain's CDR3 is CASSLGVAGVWETQYF. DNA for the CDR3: TGTGCCAGCAGCTTAGGAGTAGCGGGAGTGTGGGAGACCCAGTACTTC.

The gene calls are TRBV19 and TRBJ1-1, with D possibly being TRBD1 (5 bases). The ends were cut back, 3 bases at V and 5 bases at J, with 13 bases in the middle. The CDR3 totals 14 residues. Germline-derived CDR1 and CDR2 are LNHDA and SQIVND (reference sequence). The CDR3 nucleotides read TGTGCCAGTAGTATCGTGGGGCTTGGGACTGAAGCTTTCTTT. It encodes CASSIVGLGTEAFF.